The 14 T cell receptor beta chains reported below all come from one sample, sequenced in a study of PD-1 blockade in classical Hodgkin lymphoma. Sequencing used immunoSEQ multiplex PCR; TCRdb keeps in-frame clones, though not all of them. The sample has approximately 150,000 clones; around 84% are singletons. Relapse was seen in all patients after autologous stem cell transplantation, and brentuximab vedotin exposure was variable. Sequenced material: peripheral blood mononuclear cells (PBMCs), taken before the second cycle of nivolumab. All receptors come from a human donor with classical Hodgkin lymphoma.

CDR3 coding DNA: TGTGCCAGTAGTATGGCGGAGGGCTTCGGGTACCAAGAGACCCAGTACTTC. Protein sequence: CASSMAEGFGYQETQYF. The rearrangement uses TRBV19 and TRBJ2-5; TRBD2 might be the D (6 bases). With 3 bases removed from V and 0 bases from J, the gap between germline ends came to 17 bases. CDR1 is LNHDA and CDR2 is SQIVND in the germline V gene (reference sequence). CDR3 length equals 17 residues.

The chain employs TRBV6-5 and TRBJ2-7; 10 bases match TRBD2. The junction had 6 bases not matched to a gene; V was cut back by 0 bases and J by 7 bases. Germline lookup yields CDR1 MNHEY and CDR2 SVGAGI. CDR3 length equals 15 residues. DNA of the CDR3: TGTGCCAGCAGTTACTCGCCTAGCGGGGGCCCGGAGCAGTACTTC. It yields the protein CASSYSPSGGPEQYF.

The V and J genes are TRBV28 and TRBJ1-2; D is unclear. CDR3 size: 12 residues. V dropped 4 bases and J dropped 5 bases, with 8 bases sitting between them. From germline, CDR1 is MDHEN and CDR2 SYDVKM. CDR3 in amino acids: CASSSGRYGYTF. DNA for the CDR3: TGTGCCAGCAGTTCTGGGAGGTATGGCTACACCTTC.

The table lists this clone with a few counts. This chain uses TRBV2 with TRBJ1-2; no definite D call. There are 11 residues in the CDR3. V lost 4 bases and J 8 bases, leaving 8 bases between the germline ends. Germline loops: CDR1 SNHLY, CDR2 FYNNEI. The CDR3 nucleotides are TGTGCCAGCAGTGGCGCAGGCGGCTACACCTTC. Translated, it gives CASSGAGGYTF.

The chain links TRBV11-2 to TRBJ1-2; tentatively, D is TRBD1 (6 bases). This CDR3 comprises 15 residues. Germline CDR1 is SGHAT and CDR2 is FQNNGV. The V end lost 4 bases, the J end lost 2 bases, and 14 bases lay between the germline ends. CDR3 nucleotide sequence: TGTGCCAGCAGCTCCGGGGGCTGGGGAAACTATGGCTACACCTTC. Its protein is CASSSGGWGNYGYTF.

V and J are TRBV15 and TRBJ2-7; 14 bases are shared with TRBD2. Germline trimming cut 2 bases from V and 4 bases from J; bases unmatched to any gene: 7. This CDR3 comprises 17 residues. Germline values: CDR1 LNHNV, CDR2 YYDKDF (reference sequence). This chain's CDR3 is CATSRNLGTSGRYEQYF. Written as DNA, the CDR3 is TGTGCCACCAGCAGAAACCTGGGGACTAGCGGGAGATACGAGCAGTACTTC.

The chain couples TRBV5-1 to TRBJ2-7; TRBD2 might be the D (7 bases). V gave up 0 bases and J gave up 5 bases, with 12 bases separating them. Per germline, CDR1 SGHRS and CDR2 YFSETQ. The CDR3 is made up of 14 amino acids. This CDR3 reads CASSLVGGQDEQYF. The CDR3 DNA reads TGCGCCAGCAGCTTGGTCGGGGGGCAGGACGAGCAGTACTTC.

The CDR3 region has the DNA TGCAGCGGCCAGACCGGACTAGCGGGTCCCTACAATGAGCAGTTCTTC. Translated, it gives CSGQTGLAGPYNEQFF. This chain connects TRBV29-1 to TRBJ2-1; 11 bases map to TRBD2. With 7 bases clipped from V and 2 bases from J, the junction kept 10 bases outside the gene matches. The CDR3 runs 16 residues. Germline V gene lookup returns CDR1 SQVTM and CDR2 ANQGSEA.

The CDR3 region has the DNA TGTGCCAGTATGATCGGGAGCTCCTACAATGAGCAGTTCTTC. It codes for CASMIGSSYNEQFF. This chain joins TRBV19 and TRBJ2-1; a possible D gene is TRBD2 (6 bases). The CDR3 length is 14 residues. V lost 7 bases and J lost 0, with 10 bases in between. Per the germline V gene, CDR1 is LNHDA and CDR2 is SQIVND (reference sequence).

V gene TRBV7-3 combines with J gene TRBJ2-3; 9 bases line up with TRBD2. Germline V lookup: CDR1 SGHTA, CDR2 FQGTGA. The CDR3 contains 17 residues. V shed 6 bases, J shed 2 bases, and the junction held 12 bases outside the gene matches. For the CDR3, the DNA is TGTGCCAGCAGAAAACACGGCGGGAGGGATAACACAGATACGCAGTATTTT. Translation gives CASRKHGGRDNTDTQYF. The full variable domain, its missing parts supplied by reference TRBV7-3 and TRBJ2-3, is GAGVSQTPSNKVTEKGKYVELRCDPISGHTALYWYRQSLGQGPEFLIYFQGTGAADDSGLPNDRFFAVRPEGSVSTLKIQRTERGDSAVYLCASRKHGGRDNTDTQYFGPGTRLTVL.

DNA of the CDR3: TGTGCCAGCAGTCCAGGACCGGGACAGCGGACCGGGGAGCTGTTTTTT. Protein: CASSPGPGQRTGELFF. The chain combines TRBV27 with TRBJ2-2, with 7 nucleotides matching TRBD1. CDR1 is MNHEY, CDR2 SMNVEV, per germline (reference sequence). The ends lost 5 bases at V and 5 bases at J; junction bases unmatched: 11. CDR3 length: 16 amino acids.

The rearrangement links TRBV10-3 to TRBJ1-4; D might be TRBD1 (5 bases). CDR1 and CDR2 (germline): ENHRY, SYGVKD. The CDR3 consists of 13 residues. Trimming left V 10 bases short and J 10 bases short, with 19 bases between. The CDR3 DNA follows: TGTGCCACTCACCCGGGGGAAACGGGAAAACTGTTTTTT. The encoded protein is CATHPGETGKLFF.

CDR3 sequence (DNA): TGTGCCAGCAGCTTTCCCCTGGGGCAGCAAGAGACCCAGTACTTC. This gives the protein CASSFPLGQQETQYF. The chain joins TRBV5-6 to TRBJ2-5; possibly TRBD1 for D (5 bases). The V end was cut by 2 bases, the J end by 2 bases, with 13 bases between. Looked up from germline, CDR1 is SGHDT and CDR2 is YYEEEE. CDR3 length: 15 amino acids.

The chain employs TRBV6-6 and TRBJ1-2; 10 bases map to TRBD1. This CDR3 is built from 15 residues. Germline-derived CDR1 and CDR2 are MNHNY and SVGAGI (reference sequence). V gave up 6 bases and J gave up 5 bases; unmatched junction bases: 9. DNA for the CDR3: TGTGCCAGCAGCCCCGAAGGGACAGGGGCATATGGCTACACCTTC. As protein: CASSPEGTGAYGYTF.